Below are 16 T cell receptor beta chains sequenced from a single sample in a study of response to subunit inactivated influenza vaccine. TCRdb independently ran MiXCR on the RT-PCR reads; one entry per CDR3 protein. The sample comprises about 480,000 distinct CDR3 sequences, around 9.9% of which are singletons, and roughly 12% rests with the top ten. The material sequenced was PBMCs from blood, taken roughly 48 days after vaccination. The receptor set was obtained from a man aged 50 to 59 who received an inactivated influenza vaccine.

The J gene is TRBJ2-2, the V gene TRBV4-2, with D hard to call. Between the trimmed V and J ends, which lost 6 bases and 7 bases, there was a span of 15 bases. CDR3 length equals 14 residues. CDR1 is LGHNA and CDR2 is YNFKEQ in the germline V gene. The CDR3 protein is CASRAIVGVGELFF. CDR3 nucleotides: TGTGCCAGCAGGGCCATTGTAGGTGTCGGGGAGCTGTTTTTT.

The sample holds many counts of this clonotype. The chain is built from TRBV12-3 or TRBV12-4 and TRBJ2-5, with 9 positions matching TRBD2. J lost 3 bases, V lost 3 bases, and 11 bases had no gene match. CDR3 size: 17 residues. The CDR3 region is CASSLGSSGGREETQYF. CDR3 in DNA: TGTGCCAGCAGTTTGGGGTCAAGCGGGGGGCGTGAAGAGACCCAGTACTTC.

This rearrangement joins TRBV4-3 to TRBJ2-7; D gene unclear. V shed 0 bases and J shed 3 bases, with 12 bases lying between them. This CDR3 has 15 amino acids. CDR1 and CDR2 from the germline V gene are LGHNA and YSLEER. CDR3 in amino acids: CASSQEGAWGYEQYF. CDR3 sequence (DNA): TGCGCCAGCAGCCAAGAAGGAGCATGGGGCTACGAGCAGTACTTC.

J is TRBJ2-2 and V is TRBV7-3; D is perhaps TRBD1 or TRBD2 (6 bases each). The CDR3 runs 17 residues. CDR1 is SGHTA, CDR2 FQGTGA, per germline. Deletions cut 4 bases from V and 0 bases from J, with 15 bases between. CDR3 sequence: CASSYGYRGPNTGELFF. Here the CDR3 DNA reads TGTGCCAGCAGCTATGGGTACCGGGGGCCGAACACCGGGGAGCTGTTTTTT.

This clonotype was seen at least ten times. The J gene is TRBJ2-1, the V gene TRBV20-1; TRBD2 might be the D (6 bases). Trimming took off 5 bases at V and 12 bases at J, with 20 bases between the two ends. CDR3 size: 13 residues. Germline CDR1 and CDR2: DFQATT and SNEGSKA (reference sequence). The CDR3 loop is CSAPELAGRPQFF. The CDR3 bases are TGCAGTGCTCCCGAGCTGGCGGGGCGACCGCAGTTCTTC.

This clonotype has a single count. The junction differs from germline at one of its ends, possibly a read error. The chain employs TRBV30 and TRBJ1-1; possible D gene TRBD1, 5 bases. The CDR3 is 13 amino acids. Germline V CDR1 and CDR2: GTSNPN, SVGIG (reference sequence). CDR3 in DNA: TGTGCCTGGAGTTTAGGGGTCGGCACTGAGGCTTTCTTT. Residues: CAWSLGVGTEAFF.

The rearrangement links TRBV10-3 to TRBJ2-3, with D perhaps TRBD2 (5 bases). From germline, CDR1 is ENHRY and CDR2 SYGVKD. The CDR3 spans 16 residues. V was cut by 2 bases and J by 1 base, with 13 bases left in between. The CDR3 loop reads CAISETLGVRTDTQYF. The DNA for the CDR3 is TGTGCCATCAGTGAGACGTTGGGAGTTCGCACAGATACGCAGTATTTT.

This clonotype showed up many times. The chain combines TRBV6-1 with TRBJ1-1; D not certain. CDR3 length: 15 residues. Per germline, CDR1 MNHNS and CDR2 SASEGT. V lost 6 bases, J lost 1 base, and 15 bases lay in between. CDR3: CASRPGSTANTEAFF. The CDR3 DNA follows: TGTGCCAGCAGGCCCGGATCAACAGCGAACACTGAAGCTTTCTTT.

J is TRBJ2-2 and V is TRBV28; unclear D gene. Germline loops: CDR1 MDHEN, CDR2 SYDVKM. V gave up 3 bases and J gave up 0 bases, with 11 bases separating them. The CDR3 loop spans 16 amino acids. The CDR3 is CASSFTTPANTGELFF. The CDR3 coding sequence is TGTGCCAGCAGTTTTACAACACCGGCGAACACCGGGGAGCTGTTTTTT.

The V gene is TRBV7-8, the J gene TRBJ1-3; tentatively, D is TRBD1 (6 bases). Trimming took 1 base from V and 3 from J, leaving 13 bases between them. Germline V gives CDR1 SGHVS, CDR2 FQNEAQ. The CDR3 has 16 amino acids. The CDR3 protein is CASSLGAGVLGNTIYF. The CDR3 nucleotides are TGTGCCAGCAGCTTAGGGGCAGGGGTTCTTGGAAACACCATATATTTT.

CDR3 DNA sequence: TGTGCCAGCAGCGTAGGGAATAGCGCCTACACAGATACGCAGTATTTT. It is translated as CASSVGNSAYTDTQYF. The chain employs TRBV9 and TRBJ2-3; D is possibly TRBD2 (5 bases). The CDR3 extends over 16 amino acids. The ends were cut back, 0 bases at V and 2 bases at J, with 13 bases in the middle. Germline values: CDR1 SGDLS, CDR2 YYNGEE. Looking up the rest from reference TRBV9 and TRBJ2-3 gives the full variable domain: DSGVTQTPKHLITATGQRVTLRCSPRSGDLSVYWYQQSLDQGLQFLIQYYNGEERAKGNILERFSAQQFPDLHSELNLSSLELGDSALYFCASSVGNSAYTDTQYFGPGTRLTVL.

The chain uses TRBV20-1 and TRBJ2-3; D ambiguous. The V end lost 0 bases, the J end lost 14 bases, and 21 bases lay between the germline ends. This CDR3 has 14 residues. Germline loops: CDR1 DFQATT, CDR2 SNEGSKA (reference sequence). The CDR3 DNA reads TGCAGTGCTAGAGATCGACTGCGGACCTTAGAGACGTATTTT. Translated: CSARDRLRTLETYF.

The table lists this clonotype with a few counts. The chain carries TRBV20-1 and TRBJ2-5, with 10 nucleotides matching TRBD2. The CDR3 covers 15 residues. Per germline, CDR1 DFQATT and CDR2 SNEGSKA (reference sequence). The trim removed 0 bases at V and 5 bases at J, leaving 6 bases unmatched. In DNA form, the CDR3 reads TGCAGTGCTAGAGAATTAGCGGGAGGTTGGGAGACCCAGTACTTC. Translation gives CSARELAGGWETQYF.

This clonotype was picked up a small number of times. The CDR3 spells CASSTTGLGKNIQYF. In DNA, the CDR3 is TGTGCCAGCAGTACGACAGGGCTTGGCAAAAACATTCAGTACTTC. The V and J genes are TRBV27 and TRBJ2-4, with TRBD1 matching over 7 bases. Germline CDR1 is MNHEY and CDR2 is SMNVEV (reference sequence). This CDR3 region has 15 residues. The ends lost 5 bases at V and 3 bases at J; junction bases unmatched: 7.

This chain joins TRBV11-2 and TRBJ1-3; D call uncertain. This CDR3 has 14 residues. V shed 3 bases and J shed 0 bases, with 6 bases lying between them. Germline V lookup: CDR1 SGHAT, CDR2 FQNNGV. CDR3 nucleotide sequence: TGTGCCAGCAGCTTCCAAATCTCTGGAAACACCATATATTTT. Translating it yields CASSFQISGNTIYF.

The rearrangement joins TRBV5-1 to TRBJ2-1, with D tentatively TRBD2 (6 bases). V lost 4 bases to trimming and J lost 5 bases, with 19 bases between them. CDR1 is SGHRS and CDR2 is YFSETQ in the germline V gene. This CDR3 contains 16 residues. This CDR3 is CASSTLLAVQDNEQFF. CDR3 nucleotide sequence: TGCGCCAGCAGCACCCTTTTAGCGGTACAAGACAATGAGCAGTTCTTC.